These 21 T cell receptor beta chains originate from one sample sequenced in a study of beta chain features in type 1 diabetes listed by TCRdb under 2018. The library was produced with the immunoSEQ multiplex PCR assay. The entire isolated RNA was reverse transcribed using the High Capacity cDNA Reverse Transcription Kit, and thus expressed TCRB transcripts were sequenced. This is the immuneACCESS table as TCRdb keeps it, with only in-frame sequences that have V and J called. A part of the clones is gone; compared with another copy, unresolved V genes explain less than half, and the rest is unexplained. The sample table holds about 360,000 clones, of which around 13% were seen once. Approximately 0.015% of the sample lies in the top ten. Material: naive CD4+ T cells from blood. The sample's cell subset or site label is to be understood as: true naive CD4+ T cells. Every receptor here comes from a man younger than 30 in good health.

This chain joins TRBV7-2 and TRBJ2-5, with TRBD2 as a possible D gene (5 bases). The germline V and J ends were trimmed by 1 base and 5 bases, with 14 bases remaining between them. CDR3 size: 15 residues. In germline, CDR1 is SGHTA, CDR2 FQGNSA. Written as DNA, the CDR3 is TGTGCCAGCAGCTTAGGAGGTCGCGGGTGGGAGACCCAGTACTTC. Protein: CASSLGGRGWETQYF.

The rearrangement uses TRBV19 and TRBJ1-1, with TRBD1 matching over 9 bases. V gave up 0 bases and J gave up 2 bases; unmatched junction bases: 4. The CDR3 spans 16 residues. Germline CDR1 is LNHDA and CDR2 is SQIVND (reference sequence). The CDR3 is CASSIDRDRANTEAFF. In DNA, the CDR3 is TGTGCCAGTAGTATAGACCGGGACAGGGCCAACACTGAAGCTTTCTTT.

The V call is TRBV4-2, the J call TRBJ1-2; D perhaps matches TRBD1 (6 bases). There are 14 residues in the CDR3. The V gene's germline CDR1 is LGHNA and CDR2 YNFKEQ. Between the trimmed V and J ends, which lost 0 bases and 7 bases, there was a span of 12 bases. The DNA of the CDR3 is TGTGCCAGCAGCCAAGATTCAGGGGTTGGTGGCTACACCTTC. Its translation: CASSQDSGVGGYTF.

The chain carries TRBV5-1 and TRBJ1-2, with D maybe TRBD1 (5 bases). Per germline, CDR1 SGHRS and CDR2 YFSETQ. V dropped 5 bases and J dropped 4 bases, with 12 bases sitting between them. The CDR3 runs 13 residues. CDR3 nucleotide sequence: TGCGCCAGCAGAGAGACAGAGACCTATGGCTACACCTTC. Amino acids: CASRETETYGYTF.

The sample holds a few counts of this clone. This rearrangement joins TRBV29-1 to TRBJ1-6; D unresolved. Trimming pared 4 bases from V and 9 bases from J, leaving 13 bases between. This CDR3 is built from 13 residues. Germline V gene sequence: CDR1 SQVTM, CDR2 ANQGSEA. Written as DNA, the CDR3 is TGCAGCGTTGTTGAGGCAAGCGGTTCACCCCTCCACTTT. This translates into CSVVEASGSPLHF.

The chain is built from TRBV5-4 and TRBJ2-7; 8 bases line up with TRBD1. The junction had 14 bases not matched to a gene; V was cut back by 1 base and J by 5 bases. From germline, CDR1 is SGHNT and CDR2 YYREEE (reference sequence). CDR3 size: 17 residues. The CDR3 sequence: CASSLMFRGRVENEQYF. The CDR3, as DNA: TGTGCCAGCAGCTTGATGTTCAGGGGGCGAGTGGAAAACGAGCAGTACTTC.

The chain is built from TRBV28 and TRBJ2-1, with 9 nucleotides matching TRBD2. V dropped 5 bases and J dropped 13; count of bases not matched to a gene: 21. Germline assignment: CDR1 MDHEN and CDR2 SYDVKM. CDR3 length: 17 residues. This CDR3 is CASSLIAGVDALVIQFF. CDR3 nucleotides: TGTGCCAGCAGTCTCATAGCGGGAGTTGACGCATTGGTAATTCAGTTCTTC. Full variable domain (remainder filled in from reference TRBV28 and TRBJ2-1): DVKVTQSSRYLVKRTGEKVFLECVQDMDHENMFWYRQDPGLGLRLIYFSYDVKMKEKGDIPEGYSVSREKKERFSLILESASTNQTSMYLCASSLIAGVDALVIQFFGPGTRLTVL.

CDR3 protein: CASSVTGSRNTIYF. CDR3 DNA sequence: TGTGCCAGCAGTGTGACAGGGTCCAGGAACACCATATATTTT. The chain couples TRBV2 to TRBJ1-3; TRBD1 aligns across 7 bases. Trimming at V came to 4 bases and at J to 7 bases, leaving 7 bases not matched to a gene. The CDR3 length is 14 residues. In germline, CDR1 is SNHLY, CDR2 FYNNEI.

In its sample, this clone was seen a few times. The CDR3 is CASSGRAHPEKLFF. The CDR3 DNA reads as TGTGCCAGCAGCGGCAGGGCGCACCCTGAAAAACTGTTTTTT. This chain joins TRBV5-4 and TRBJ1-4, with D possibly TRBD1 on 5 matching bases. V was clipped by 4 bases and J by 7 bases, with 14 bases between them. CDR3 size: 14 residues. Per germline, CDR1 SGHNT and CDR2 YYREEE (reference sequence).

This clone was observed a few times. This sequence joins TRBV30 and TRBJ1-5; D ambiguous. Per germline, CDR1 GTSNPN and CDR2 SVGIG (reference sequence). The V gene lost 0 bases and the J gene lost 6 bases, with 9 bases spanning the gap. The CDR3 runs 13 residues. The CDR3 is CAWSVGGSQPQHF. CDR3 sequence (DNA): TGTGCCTGGAGTGTGGGAGGCAGTCAGCCCCAGCATTTT.

As DNA, the CDR3 is TGTGCCAGCATTCCCCGGGAGAACACTGAAGCTTTCTTT. It is translated as CASIPRENTEAFF. This sequence joins TRBV6-5 and TRBJ1-1; D is unresolved. CDR1 MNHEY and CDR2 SVGAGI come from the germline V gene. The CDR3 is 13 amino acids. The V end lost 7 bases, the J end lost 1 base, and 10 bases lay between the germline ends.

This clone was counted only a few times. The chain uses TRBV6-5 and TRBJ2-2; tentatively, D is TRBD2 (6 bases). The CDR3 is 14 residues long. V was shortened by 5 bases and J by 5 bases, with 12 bases between the two germline ends. Germline-derived CDR1 and CDR2 are MNHEY and SVGAGI. For the CDR3, the DNA is TGTGCCAGCAGTCAAGGAGGGGAAACCGGGGAGCTGTTTTTT. It translates to CASSQGGETGELFF.

The rearrangement joins TRBV28 to TRBJ2-1; TRBD1 agrees at 8 bases. Looked up from germline, CDR1 is MDHEN and CDR2 is SYDVKM. V gave up 11 bases and J gave up 0 bases; unmatched junction bases: 12. The CDR3 spans 16 residues. CDR3 region: CAAWTGSGNSYNEQFF. The CDR3 DNA reads as TGTGCCGCCTGGACAGGGTCGGGTAACTCCTACAATGAGCAGTTCTTC.

This clone was observed a handful of times. The chain has TRBV4-3 and TRBJ1-5, with 10 positions matching TRBD1. The CDR3 loop spans 19 amino acids. The germline V gene has CDR1 LGHNA and CDR2 YSLEER. With V trimmed by 0 bases and J by 6 bases, 14 bases remained unmatched. The CDR3 loop is CASSQDRTGQGKTGQPQHF. The CDR3, as DNA: TGCGCCAGCAGCCAAGATCGCACGGGACAGGGGAAGACAGGTCAGCCCCAGCATTTT.

The chain employs TRBV5-4 and TRBJ1-1, with 7 bases aligning to TRBD1. The CDR3 sequence is 14 residues long. CDR1 and CDR2 (germline): SGHNT, YYREEE (reference sequence). The V gene end was trimmed by 0 bases and the J gene end by 7 bases; junction bases not matched to a gene: 6. The CDR3 is CASSLVRGPGEAFF. In DNA, the CDR3 is TGTGCCAGCAGCTTGGTAAGGGGGCCGGGTGAAGCTTTCTTT.

The V gene is TRBV28, the J gene TRBJ2-7, with 7 nucleotides matching TRBD1. Germline lookup yields CDR1 MDHEN and CDR2 SYDVKM. After removal of 7 bases from V and 6 bases from J, the junction contained 12 bases not matched to a gene. The CDR3 length is 14 residues. CDR3 protein: CASKLPDRAAEQYF. CDR3 DNA sequence: TGTGCCAGCAAACTACCCGACAGGGCGGCCGAGCAGTACTTC.

This clone was found a few times. The gene calls are TRBV7-3 and TRBJ1-2; D possibly corresponds to TRBD1 (5 bases). CDR1 is SGHTA and CDR2 is FQGTGA in the germline V gene. The CDR3 is made up of 13 amino acids. V lost 6 bases and J lost 5, with 13 bases in between. CDR3 residues: CASSEGVGYGYTF. In nucleotides, the CDR3 is TGTGCCAGCAGTGAAGGGGTCGGTTATGGCTACACCTTC.

This clone occurred a few times. V and J are TRBV9 and TRBJ2-3; the D gene is possibly TRBD2 (5 bases). The CDR3 is made up of 15 amino acids. Trimming took off 2 bases at V and 4 bases at J, with 14 bases between the two ends. Germline V gives CDR1 SGDLS, CDR2 YYNGEE. The CDR3 nucleotides are TGTGCCAGCAGCGTCGGAGGCCTCTTGGCAGATACGCAGTATTTT. This codes for CASSVGGLLADTQYF. The entire variable domain, with the rest obtained from reference TRBV9 and TRBJ2-3, is as follows: DSGVTQTPKHLITATGQRVTLRCSPRSGDLSVYWYQQSLDQGLQFLIQYYNGEERAKGNILERFSAQQFPDLHSELNLSSLELGDSALYFCASSVGGLLADTQYFGPGTRLTVL.

The chain carries TRBV4-3 and TRBJ1-4; possible D gene TRBD1, 5 bases. The germline gives CDR1 LGHNA, CDR2 YSLEER. The CDR3 has 16 amino acids. Between the trimmed V and J ends, which lost 0 bases and 8 bases, there was a span of 16 bases. CDR3 residues: CASSQDRAGKGEKLFF. In DNA form, the CDR3 reads TGCGCCAGCAGCCAAGATCGGGCAGGGAAGGGGGAAAAACTGTTTTTT.

The V call is TRBV28, the J call TRBJ1-2, with D possibly matching TRBD1 (5 bases). From germline, CDR1 is MDHEN and CDR2 SYDVKM. Trimming removed 8 bases from V and 2 bases from J, with 12 bases in between. CDR3 size: 13 residues. CDR3 loop: CASGGSGNYGYTF. For the CDR3, the DNA is TGTGCCAGCGGGGGGAGTGGGAACTATGGCTACACCTTC.

This clone came up a few times. The sample contains more than one DNA sequence encoding this CDR3. This chain connects TRBV6-5 to TRBJ2-3; 14 bases fit TRBD2. With 5 bases clipped from V and 3 bases from J, the junction kept 1 base outside the gene matches. Germline lookup yields CDR1 MNHEY and CDR2 SVGAGI. CDR3 length equals 15 residues. Here the CDR3 DNA reads TGTGCCAGCAGTCGACTAGCGGGGGGGACAGATACGCAGTATTTT. It encodes CASSRLAGGTDTQYF.